The sequence of this TCR beta chain was determined in a study of identical twins. Study-level points and caveats: The study reached conclusions through statistical analysis that was cross-sectional, not following the same donors. A lower insertion count was a feature of abundant cord blood beta clonotypes, with no such feature in memory repertoires.

This clonotype appeared a few times. Antigen specificity is unknown. CDR1 DFQATT and CDR2 SNEGSKA come from the germline V gene (reference sequence). V lost 3 bases, J lost 5 bases, and 9 bases stayed unmatched. There are 15 residues in the CDR3. A universal primer site came from template switching; cDNA carried unique molecular identifiers. Each CDR3 protein gets one entry after TCRdb re-called the 5' RACE reads with MiXCR. This sample has about 530,000 distinct CDR3 sequences; approximately 20% occur once, and the top ten carry about 0.48%. The same data also went into a second study, on yellow fever vaccine responses in identical twins.

V usage is TRBV20-1 and J usage is TRBJ2-3; 9 bases are a match to TRBD1. This TCR was recovered from a woman younger than 30 in good health. Material: CD4+ T cells sorted from blood. The CDR3 DNA is TGCAGTGCTAGGTCCCCGGGACAGGGTCGAGATACGCAGTATTTT. It yields the protein CSARSPGQGRDTQYF.